The 25 T cell receptor beta chains below come from one sample, sequenced in a study of T-cell reconstitution after alpha-beta-depleted transplantation in children. Library preparation (for TCRbeta) was performed with unique molecular identifiers. TCRdb re-analysed the PCR reads in MiXCR, keeping a single row per CDR3 protein. Of around 450,000 distinct CDR3 sequences in the sample, roughly 17% were seen once. This specimen was PBMCs, mostly from graft donor cells, taken 360 days after TCRalphabeta/CD19-depleted stem cell transplant. The origin of the receptors is a boy in the first two years of life who had a stem cell transplant for Wiskott-Aldrich syndrome, so the T cells may come from the graft donor.

CDR3 DNA: TGTGCCAGCAGTTACCGTACCTTCAATGAGCAGTTCTTC. Translating it yields CASSYRTFNEQFF. The V and J genes are TRBV6-5 and TRBJ2-1; D remains ambiguous. V lost 2 bases, J lost 6 bases, and 8 bases lay in between. This CDR3 is 13 amino acids long. Looked up from germline, CDR1 is MNHEY and CDR2 is SVGAGI.

This clonotype was counted only a few times. The chain links TRBV12-3 or TRBV12-4 to TRBJ2-1; 10 bases match TRBD1. The CDR3 runs to 16 residues. Trimming removed 5 bases from V and 7 bases from J; junction bases left unmatched: 11. The CDR3, as DNA: TGTGCCAGCAGTGCCGGAGACAGGGGGCGCCGAAATGAGCAGTTCTTC. Its translation is CASSAGDRGRRNEQFF.

This clonotype has a handful of counts. The chain carries TRBV3-1 and TRBJ2-7; 7 nucleotides line up with TRBD1. This CDR3 region has 15 residues. Germline trimming cut 5 bases from V and 1 base from J; bases unmatched to any gene: 8. Per germline, CDR1 LGHDT and CDR2 YNNKEL (reference sequence). The DNA for the CDR3 is TGTGCCAGCAGCTACCCGGGACAGAGTTCCTACGAGCAGTACTTC. Translating gives CASSYPGQSSYEQYF.

CDR3 DNA sequence: TGTGCCAGCAGTTCCGCCGGGACTAGTCCCTACGAGCAGTACTTC. Its translation is CASSSAGTSPYEQYF. The chain carries TRBV12-3 or TRBV12-4 and TRBJ2-7; 8 nucleotides match TRBD2. The V gene end was trimmed by 4 bases and the J gene end by 2 bases; junction bases not matched to a gene: 7. The CDR3 totals 15 residues.

There are a few counts of this clonotype. The rearrangement uses TRBV7-9 and TRBJ2-7; 8 bases align to TRBD1. V shed 2 bases, J shed 2 bases, and the junction held 8 bases outside the gene matches. The germline CDR1 and CDR2 sequences are SEHNR and FQNEAQ (reference sequence). The CDR3 runs 16 residues. The CDR3 bases are TGTGCCAGCAGCTTATGGCTCCGGGACAGGCCCTACGAGCAGTACTTC. This encodes CASSLWLRDRPYEQYF.

This clonotype came up a few times. The chain employs TRBV29-1 and TRBJ1-5; D is possibly TRBD1 (6 bases). In germline, CDR1 is SQVTM, CDR2 ANQGSEA. The CDR3 extends over 12 amino acids. Between the trimmed V and J ends, which lost 7 bases and 4 bases, there was a span of 11 bases. CDR3 sequence reads: CSAEGGNQPQHF. CDR3 sequence (DNA): TGCAGCGCGGAAGGGGGAAATCAGCCCCAGCATTTT.

The chain has TRBV2 and TRBJ1-5, with D uncertain. The length of the CDR3 is 13 residues. V dropped 7 bases and J dropped 3 bases, with 10 bases sitting between them. Germline lookup yields CDR1 SNHLY and CDR2 FYNNEI. The CDR3 here is CASTRTVNQPQHF. In DNA form, the CDR3 reads TGTGCCAGCACCCGGACGGTCAATCAGCCCCAGCATTTT. Filled out from reference TRBV2 and TRBJ1-5, the complete variable domain reads EPEVTQTPSHQVTQMGQEVILRCVPISNHLYFYWYRQILGQKVEFLVSFYNNEISEKSEIFDDQFSVERPDGSNFTLKIRSTKLEDSAMYFCASTRTVNQPQHFGDGTRLSIL.

CDR3: CASSQVPDGYEQYF. CDR3 DNA sequence: TGCGCCAGCAGCCAAGTCCCCGATGGCTACGAGCAGTACTTC. The chain couples TRBV4-3 to TRBJ2-7; the D is unclear. The CDR3 covers 14 residues. CDR1 is LGHNA, CDR2 YSLEER, per germline. The germline V and J ends were trimmed by 1 base and 3 bases, with 10 bases remaining between them.

The chain employs TRBV5-1 and TRBJ2-1, with D uncertain. Germline values: CDR1 SGHRS, CDR2 YFSETQ. This CDR3 is 13 amino acids long. Deletions cut 7 bases from V and 3 bases from J, with 11 bases between. The CDR3 DNA reads as TGCGCCAGCGGCTATCGCCACTACAATGAGCAGTTCTTC. Translated: CASGYRHYNEQFF.

V is TRBV29-1 and J is TRBJ2-1; 8 bases match TRBD1. Germline V gene sequence: CDR1 SQVTM, CDR2 ANQGSEA. With V trimmed by 5 bases and J by 5 bases, 5 bases remained unmatched. This CDR3 is built from 13 residues. CDR3 bases: TGCAGCGTTCAGGGGGCCCATAACAATGAGCAGTTCTTC. This translates into CSVQGAHNNEQFF.

This chain connects TRBV7-8 to TRBJ2-3; 10 nucleotides match TRBD2. J gave up 2 bases and V 4 bases, and 15 bases lay outside the gene matches. The CDR3 runs 19 residues. CDR1 and CDR2 from the germline V gene are SGHVS and FQNEAQ. CDR3 nucleotide sequence: TGTGCCAGCAGCTCCCTCCCCCGTACTAGCGGGACCCACACAGATACGCAGTATTTT. It is translated as CASSSLPRTSGTHTDTQYF. Full variable domain (rest looked up from reference TRBV7-8 and TRBJ2-3): GAGVSQSPRYKVAKRGQDVALRCDPISGHVSLFWYQQALGQGPEFLTYFQNEAQLDKSGLPSDRFFAERPEGSVSTLKIQRTQQEDSAVYLCASSSLPRTSGTHTDTQYFGPGTRLTVL.

This clonotype was picked up a small number of times. The chain has TRBV24-1 and TRBJ2-5; D possibly corresponds to TRBD2 (7 bases). The CDR3 sequence is 14 residues long. The germline V gene has CDR1 KGHDR and CDR2 SFDVKD. V dropped 5 bases and J dropped 4 bases, with 13 bases sitting between them. CDR3 loop: CATSGGGSGETQYF. In DNA form, the CDR3 reads TGTGCCACCAGTGGGGGGGGCTCGGGAGAGACCCAGTACTTC.

The table lists this clonotype with a few counts. The chain links TRBV20-1 to TRBJ2-3; 7 bases are shared with TRBD2. Unmatched junction bases numbered 11, after V lost 5 bases and J lost 6 bases. From germline, CDR1 is DFQATT and CDR2 SNEGSKA (reference sequence). The CDR3 extends over 14 amino acids. The CDR3: CSASSGAGGDTQYF. The DNA of the CDR3 is TGCAGTGCTTCAAGCGGGGCCGGCGGGGATACGCAGTATTTT.

This clonotype appeared many times. The V gene is TRBV29-1, the J gene TRBJ2-7, with no clear D. From germline, CDR1 is SQVTM and CDR2 ANQGSEA. The CDR3 runs to 12 residues. V shed 7 bases and J shed 2 bases, with 12 bases lying between them. The CDR3 region has the DNA TGCAGCGCCACGACACCACCCTACGAGCAGTACTTC. As protein: CSATTPPYEQYF.

This clonotype occurred a few times. V gene TRBV5-1 combines with J gene TRBJ2-5, with a tentative D call TRBD1 (5 bases). CDR3 length equals 12 residues. CDR1 SGHRS and CDR2 YFSETQ come from the germline V gene. Trimming took 4 bases from V and 4 from J, leaving 8 bases between them. In nucleotides, the CDR3 is TGCGCCAGCAGCGTCCAGGGAGAGACCCAGTACTTC. This encodes CASSVQGETQYF. Together with reference TRBV5-1 and TRBJ2-5, the CDR3 gives the full variable domain: KAGVTQTPRYLIKTRGQQVTLSCSPISGHRSVSWYQQTPGQGLQFLFEYFSETQRNKGNFPGRFSGRQFSNSRSEMNVSTLELGDSALYLCASSVQGETQYFGPGTRLLVL.

The V gene is TRBV19, the J gene TRBJ2-1; tentatively, D is TRBD2 (7 bases). Trimming removed 5 bases at V and 1 base at J, with 18 bases between. The germline CDR1 and CDR2 sequences are LNHDA and SQIVND (reference sequence). The CDR3 is made up of 17 amino acids. The CDR3 sequence: CASSLQGGRLSYNEQFF. CDR3 DNA: TGTGCCAGTAGTTTACAGGGCGGGAGATTGTCCTACAATGAGCAGTTCTTC.

Only a few counts were recorded for this clonotype. The V gene is TRBV20-1, the J gene TRBJ2-7; 10 bases are shared with TRBD1. CDR3 length: 12 residues. V was pared by 5 bases and J by 3 bases, with 1 base of the junction left unmatched. Germline CDR1 reads DFQATT; CDR2 reads SNEGSKA (reference sequence). CDR3 nucleotides: TGCAGTGCTCGGGACAGGGGCTACGAGCAGTACTTC. It encodes CSARDRGYEQYF.

The rearrangement uses TRBV5-1 and TRBJ2-4; D is unresolved. In germline, CDR1 is SGHRS, CDR2 YFSETQ. V lost 8 bases and J lost 5, with 2 bases in between. The CDR3 totals 9 residues. CDR3 region: CARENIQYF. For the CDR3, the DNA is TGCGCCAGGGAAAACATTCAGTACTTC.

This clonotype appeared once. The gene calls are TRBV12-3 or TRBV12-4 and TRBJ1-6; D perhaps matches TRBD1 (6 bases). The CDR3 is 14 residues long. V was clipped by 5 bases and J by 8 bases, with 13 bases between them. The CDR3 DNA reads TGTGCCAGCAGTGGGGGGGCAGTATATTCACCCCTCCACTTT. It yields the protein CASSGGAVYSPLHF.

The rearrangement uses TRBV24-1 and TRBJ2-1; no definite D call. The length of the CDR3 is 15 residues. V dropped 2 bases and J dropped 9 bases, with 16 bases sitting between them. Germline V gene data show CDR1 as KGHDR and CDR2 as SFDVKD. CDR3 nucleotides: TGTGCCACCAGTGATTATGACGGGTTTAAGGTTGAGCAGTTCTTC. This sequence encodes CATSDYDGFKVEQFF.

Concerning this clonotype itself: The DNA is left out, because the CDR3 cannot be placed on it with certainty; the CDR3 is given as TCRdb lists it. J is TRBJ1-5 and V is TRBV12-2. TRBV12-2 corresponds to a pseudogene. Counting both end residues, the CDR3 totals 17 amino acids. CDR3 protein: CASRLVGGGNSNQPQHF.

The chain uses TRBV4-3 and TRBJ2-1, with 9 bases that match TRBD2. There are 15 residues in the CDR3. J lost 5 bases, V lost 6 bases, and 8 bases had no gene match. In germline, CDR1 is LGHNA, CDR2 YSLEER. CDR3 loop: CASRSLAGPNNEQFF. Here the CDR3 DNA reads TGCGCCAGCAGGAGTCTAGCGGGACCCAACAATGAGCAGTTCTTC.

This clonotype was counted between two and nine times. The V call is TRBV11-1, the J call TRBJ2-2, with no clear D. Deletions cut 3 bases from V and 1 base from J, with 12 bases between. The CDR3 is 16 amino acids. The germline V gene encodes CDR1 SGHAT and CDR2 FQDESV (reference sequence). The CDR3 region is CASSFRPGLNTGELFF. The DNA for the CDR3 is TGTGCCAGCAGCTTCAGGCCGGGTCTGAACACCGGGGAGCTGTTTTTT.

This clonotype has only a few counts. The chain has TRBV12-3 or TRBV12-4 and TRBJ2-7; D not resolved. The CDR3 consists of 15 residues. V lost 5 bases and J 0 bases, leaving 14 bases between the germline ends. The CDR3 DNA sequence: TGTGCCAGCAGTCTCCAAGGGTATCGCTCCTACGAGCAGTACTTC. It is translated as CASSLQGYRSYEQYF.

The V and J genes are TRBV30 and TRBJ2-5, with 7 positions matching TRBD1. This CDR3 is built from 13 residues. Germline loops: CDR1 GTSNPN, CDR2 SVGIG (reference sequence). The ends lost 6 bases at V and 7 bases at J; junction bases unmatched: 11. The CDR3 is CACRPGQLVTQYF. The DNA for the CDR3 is TGTGCCTGTCGTCCGGGACAGTTGGTGACCCAGTACTTC.